The clone carrying this T cell receptor (beta chain) was detected a few times. Its antigen is not known. The data are from a study of vaccination and CD4 T cells after COVID-19. On the study more broadly: Participants were given two doses of BNT162b2 or mRNA-1273 vaccine.

Specified treatment: roughly ten-day PBMC culture with coronavirus spike peptide pools or control peptides (ViraFEST assay). This CDR3 is 16 amino acids long. Germline V CDR1 and CDR2: DFQATT, SNEGSKA (reference sequence). V was pared by 2 bases and J by 7 bases, with 8 bases of the junction left unmatched. Oncomine TCR Beta short-read sequencing was applied to DNA from cultured CD4+ T cells. TCRdb called the PCR reads again in MiXCR, with one record for every CDR3 protein. The profile shows about 25,000 distinct CDR3 sequences, approximately 39% of them singletons. The chain links TRBV20-1 to TRBJ2-2; 12 nucleotides agree with TRBD2. This TCR derives from a human donor who had recovered from COVID-19. The material sequenced was CD4+ T cells from blood, cultured in vitro. CDR3: CSARNPSGGANGELFF. The CDR3 region has the DNA TGCAGTGCTAGAAATCCTAGCGGGGGGGCTAACGGGGAGCTGTTTTTT.